This T cell receptor beta chain was identified in a study of cytomegalovirus exposure and HLA in healthy donors. This clone was recorded a few times. A multiplex PCR was run with 60 Vbeta primers and 13 Jbeta primers. Assay used: immunoSEQ multiplex PCR; TCRdb lists only in-frame clones, some missing. The profile shows 85,000 to 100,000 clones, over 55% of them singletons. The CDR3 runs 14 residues. V shed 6 bases and J 6 bases; nucleotides not matched to a gene: 6. Germline-derived CDR1 and CDR2 are MNHNS and SASEGT. The J gene is TRBJ1-1, the V gene TRBV6-1; the match to TRBD1 covers 11 bases. The clonotype originates from a woman aged 30 to 39 in good health and CMV-seronegative. The material sequenced was PBMCs. This chain's CDR3 is CASRGTGGLAEAFF. In DNA form, the CDR3 reads TGTGCCAGCAGAGGGACAGGGGGTTTGGCTGAAGCTTTCTTT.